The source of this T cell receptor (beta chain) is a study of CXCR3-negative and CXCR3-positive naive CD8 T cells. The study, taken as a whole, reports: Comparably high diversity marked both naive subsets, whereas memory CD8+ cells had much lower diversity. Greater hydrophobicity was found in TRB CDR3s of CXCR3-positive naive cells than of CXCR3-negative naive cells.

Regarding this clonotype: The antigen is not known.

The TRB libraries of cDNA were built by UMI-labeled 5' RACE. From the 5' RACE reads, TCRdb lists one entry per CDR3 protein and no DNA. This sample carries 70,000 to 100,000 distinct CDR3 sequences, with around 1.5% going to the ten biggest clones. Among CD8+ T cells, naive ones were CD45RO-CCR7+CD27+CD95-. This sequence was found in a human donor in good health. Some clones in this sample may be carry-over from other donors' samples. Sample: naive CXCR3- CD8+ T cells from blood. The subset was: CD45RO-CCR7+CD27+CD95- naive CD8+ T cells lacking CXCR3 (TNR3-).

This CDR3 reads CSVGPQGRGDNYGYTF. V gene TRBV29-1 combines with J gene TRBJ1-2. Germline assignment: CDR1 SQVTM and CDR2 ANQGSEA. The CDR3 is 16 residues long.